Detailed here is one T cell receptor beta chain. Its target is not known. The record originates from a study of T cell repertoires in cytomegalovirus infection. Across the whole study: Indicated by public TCR beta signatures were CMV infection and matching HLA type. Broader study findings: Carriers of CMV and the relevant HLA type were discriminated by public TCR beta frequency. There were HLA-C-restricted CMV-specific TCR beta clonotypes dominating the ex vivo response.

Using its own MiXCR run on the reads, TCRdb lists one record per CDR3 protein. This table holds a few hundred thousand distinct CDR3 sequences, around a quarter found once. The CDR3 extends over 15 amino acids. V gave up 6 bases and J gave up 0 bases, with 16 bases separating them. Germline V gives CDR1 DFQATT, CDR2 SNEGSKA (reference sequence). The sequenced material came from PBMCs. The genes are TRBV20-1 and TRBJ2-3; no clear D. This receptor was identified in a human donor in good health (CMV status not recorded). Some clones in this sample may be carry-over from other donors' samples. CDR3 sequence (DNA): TGCAGTGCCAAAAGCTGGGCGGCCAGCACAGATACGCAGTATTTT. Translated: CSAKSWAASTDTQYF.